The present TCR beta chain was sequenced within a study of T-cell reconstitution after alpha-beta-depleted transplantation in children. Study results and caveats: There were reportedly several hundred expanded graft clones from which alpha-beta T cells came about two months after transplant. After transplant, high TCRbeta diversity at day 60 in some patients arose from surviving recipient T cells and thymic progenitors.

Details on this clonotype: Its antigen is still unknown.

The CDR3 is made up of 15 amino acids. V dropped 6 bases and J dropped 3; count of bases not matched to a gene: 8. The V gene's germline CDR1 is DFQATT and CDR2 SNEGSKA (reference sequence). Preparation of the TCRbeta library was carried out with unique molecular identifiers. TCRdb recomputed calls from the PCR reads with MiXCR, one row per CDR3 protein. The sample includes 350,000 to 500,000 distinct CDR3 sequences, approximately 41% seen only once; the top ten take approximately 30%. Source: PBMCs, taken before TCRalphabeta/CD19-depleted stem cell transplant. The chain uses TRBV20-1 and TRBJ2-4; 10 nucleotides align to TRBD2. The sequence was obtained from a girl under 10 years old with aplastic anemia, due to receive a stem cell transplant. The CDR3 sequence: CSAGGLADLKNIQYF. The CDR3 coding sequence is TGCAGTGCCGGCGGACTAGCGGATCTCAAAAACATTCAGTACTTC.